This TCR beta chain was captured in a study of cytomegalovirus exposure and HLA in healthy donors. Nobody wrote down the CMV serostatus of this donor. About this clone: Its antigen remains unidentified.

Germline V gene data show CDR1 as SNHLY and CDR2 as FYNNEI. V was trimmed by 7 bases and J by 11 bases, leaving 17 bases between them. This CDR3 spans 12 amino acids. Use of 60 Vbeta and 13 Jbeta primers characterized the PCR. The data were produced by immunoSEQ multiplex PCR, yet TCRdb's version contains in-frame clones alone and is incomplete. In the table there are about 82,000 clones, roughly 80% of which are singletons. Study results and caveats: Later analysis identified over 15,000 TCR beta sequences associated with HLA alleles, using a false discovery rate threshold of 0.05. In a later analysis, common viral pathogens appeared linked to several of the most significant clusters.

J is TRBJ1-1 and V is TRBV2, with unresolved D. This clonotype was obtained from a human donor in good health. The source material was PBMCs. The CDR3 DNA is TGTGCCAGCACCCCTAACAGTCTCTTCGCTTTCTTT. The encoded protein is CASTPNSLFAFF.